This T cell receptor beta chain was found in a study of blood T cell repertoires in COVID-19. Study-level background: Sites across the United States, Italy and Spain contributed samples from acute and convalescent COVID-19. The analysed material was cDNA or gDNA that came from T cells, B-cell-depleted T cells, or PBMCs.

In the source study's methods: From reference gene primer amplification, estimates of nucleated cell counts were derived. Sequencing used immunoSEQ multiplex PCR; TCRdb keeps in-frame clones, though not all of them. V, J and clone size reflect that table, while D and trimming were determined from the DNA. The data show 50,000 to 85,000 clones, roughly 75% seen once. This clone is categorized as medium-sized. CDR1 MDHEN and CDR2 SYDVKM come from the germline V gene. The CDR3 is made up of 14 amino acids. V was pared by 5 bases and J by 2 bases, with 6 bases of the junction left unmatched. The V call is TRBV28, the J call TRBJ2-7, with TRBD2 matching over 7 bases. The sample was peripheral blood. The sequence was collected from a human donor in a cohort sampled during active COVID-19. CDR3 in amino acids: CASSATSATYEQYF. CDR3 in DNA: TGTGCCAGCAGTGCCACTAGCGCAACCTACGAGCAGTACTTC.